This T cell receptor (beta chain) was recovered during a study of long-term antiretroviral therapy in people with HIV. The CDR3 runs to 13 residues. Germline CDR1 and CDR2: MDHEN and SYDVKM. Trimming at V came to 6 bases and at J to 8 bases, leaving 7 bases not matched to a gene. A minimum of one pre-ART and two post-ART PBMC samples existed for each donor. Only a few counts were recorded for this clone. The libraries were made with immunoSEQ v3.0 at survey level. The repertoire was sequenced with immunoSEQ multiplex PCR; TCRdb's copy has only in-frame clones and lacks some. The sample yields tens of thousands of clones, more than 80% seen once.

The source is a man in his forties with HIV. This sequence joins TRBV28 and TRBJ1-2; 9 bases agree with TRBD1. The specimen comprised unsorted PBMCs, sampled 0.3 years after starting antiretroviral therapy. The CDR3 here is CASRKQGAPGYTF. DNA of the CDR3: TGTGCCAGCAGAAAACAGGGGGCGCCAGGCTACACCTTC.